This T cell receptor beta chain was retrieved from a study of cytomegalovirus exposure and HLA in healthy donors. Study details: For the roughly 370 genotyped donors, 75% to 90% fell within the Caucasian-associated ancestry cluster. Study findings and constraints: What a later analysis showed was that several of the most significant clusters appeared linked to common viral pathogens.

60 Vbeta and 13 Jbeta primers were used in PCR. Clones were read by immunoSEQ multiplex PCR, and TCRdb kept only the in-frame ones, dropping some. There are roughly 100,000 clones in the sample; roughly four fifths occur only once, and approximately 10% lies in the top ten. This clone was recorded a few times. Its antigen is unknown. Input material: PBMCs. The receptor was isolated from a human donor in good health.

This CDR3 is CASSPTDRAEQYF. The CDR3, as DNA: TGTGCCAGCAGCCCAACAGACAGGGCCGAGCAGTACTTC. The chain combines TRBV7-7 with TRBJ2-7; TRBD1 aligns across 7 bases. J was trimmed by 6 bases and V by 5 bases; bases with no gene match: 7. Germline CDR1 is SSHAT and CDR2 is FNYEAQ (reference sequence). This CDR3 is built from 13 residues. The full variable domain, completed using reference TRBV7-7 and TRBJ2-7, is GAGVSQSPRYKVTKRGQDVTLRCDPISSHATLYWYQQALGQGPEFLTYFNYEAQPDKSGLPSDRFSAERPEGSISTLTIQRTEQRDSAMYRCASSPTDRAEQYFGPGTRLTVT.